This TCR beta chain was sequenced for a study of control samples from healthy donors and cancer patients. The CDR3 covers 13 residues. Trimming took 6 bases from V and 4 from J, leaving 11 bases between them. CDR1 WSHSY and CDR2 SAAADI come from the germline V gene. Assay used: immunoSEQ multiplex PCR; TCRdb lists only in-frame clones, some missing. The data hold approximately 30,000 clones, with approximately 94% observed a single time. V usage is TRBV10-2 and J usage is TRBJ2-3; possible D gene TRBD1, 5 bases. The clonotype was recovered from a man aged 60 to 69 in good health. The sample consisted of blood. The CDR3 here is CASSRQSPDTQYF. In DNA, the CDR3 is TGCGCCAGCAGCCGACAGTCCCCAGATACGCAGTATTTT.